This T cell receptor beta chain appears in the sequencing data of a study of T cells in Graves' hyperthyroidism and ophthalmopathy. Study outcomes and limitations: For ophthalmopathy, model prediction preceded onset by a median around 7 months. A model of 13 V-J features distinguished ophthalmopathy from stable hyperthyroidism.

Hyperthyroidism in the patients, aged 18 to 65, was newly diagnosed and under 2 months in duration. Patients were excluded for uncontrolled infection, other autoimmune disease, pregnancy or lactation. The CDR3 is made up of 14 amino acids. The ends were cut back, 5 bases at V and 3 bases at J, with 13 bases in the middle. RNA transcripts served as the template for amplifying TCR beta CDR3 regions. The HTBI primer set drove a first-round RT-PCR of the TCR CDR3. From the multiplex PCR reads, TCRdb called clonotypes with MiXCR, one entry per CDR3 protein. The data hold approximately 430,000 distinct CDR3 sequences, with approximately 15% observed a single time. This clonotype was picked up many times. Its target is not known.

The material sequenced was blood. The TCR sequence derives from a woman aged 18 to 35 with Graves' hyperthyroidism. This chain uses TRBV12-3 or TRBV12-4 with TRBJ1-2; unclear D gene. CDR3 amino acids: CASSPTGEDYGYTF. CDR3 DNA sequence: TGTGCCAGCAGTCCCACGGGAGAGGACTATGGCTACACCTTC.